The 20 T cell receptor beta chains below come from one sample, sequenced in a study of blood T cell repertoires in COVID-19. Assay: immunoSEQ multiplex PCR; the TCRdb copy retains only in-frame clones and omits some. The data hold fewer than 200,000 clones, with approximately 87% observed a single time. Sequenced material: PBMCs or T cells enriched from blood (not recorded which). These receptors were collected from a woman in her fifties or sixties who had recovered from COVID-19.

This clone appeared a single time. The V and J genes are TRBV2 and TRBJ1-5; the match to TRBD1 covers 8 bases. This CDR3 is built from 14 residues. V gave up 7 bases and J gave up 1 base; unmatched junction bases: 3. CDR1 and CDR2 (germline): SNHLY, FYNNEI. The CDR3 sequence is CASNTGGSNQPQHF. CDR3 bases: TGTGCCAGCAATACAGGGGGAAGCAATCAGCCCCAGCATTTT.

The genes are TRBV7-6 and TRBJ2-3; no definite D call. The CDR3 length is 14 residues. Germline lookup yields CDR1 SGHVS and CDR2 FNYEAQ. The V end lost 3 bases, the J end lost 5 bases, and 12 bases lay between the germline ends. The CDR3 bases are TGTGCCAGCAGCTTGGGCCCTACGGTAGATACGCAGTATTTT. Protein product: CASSLGPTVDTQYF.

A few counts support this clone. The CDR3: CASTHGGAYEQYV. CDR3 sequence (DNA): TGTGCCAGCACCCACGGGGGGGCATACGAGCAGTACGTC. This chain joins TRBV28 and TRBJ2-7, with 8 nucleotides matching TRBD2. Germline V lookup: CDR1 MDHEN, CDR2 SYDVKM. With 7 bases clipped from V and 4 bases from J, the junction kept 6 bases outside the gene matches. CDR3 length: 13 amino acids.

The J gene is TRBJ2-1, the V gene TRBV4-3; 7 positions agree with TRBD2. The V segment lost 3 bases and the J segment 5 bases; nucleotides outside the gene matches: 16. The germline CDR1 and CDR2 sequences are LGHNA and YSLEER. The CDR3 has 18 residues. CDR3 region: CASSHSSGPRDYHNEQFF. CDR3 in DNA: TGCGCCAGCAGCCACTCCTCGGGTCCCCGGGACTACCACAATGAGCAGTTCTTC.

This chain uses TRBV30 with TRBJ1-2; perhaps TRBD1 as D (5 bases). The CDR3 has 14 amino acids. Germline V lookup: CDR1 GTSNPN, CDR2 SVGIG (reference sequence). V was cut by 6 bases and J by 4 bases, with 18 bases left in between. DNA of the CDR3: TGTGCCTGTCTAGGACAAGTGGGAGGCTATGGCTACACCTTC. It yields the protein CACLGQVGGYGYTF.

V is TRBV6-6 and J is TRBJ2-3, with D possibly being TRBD2 (7 bases). This CDR3 is built from 15 residues. Germline-derived CDR1 and CDR2 are MNHNY and SVGAGI (reference sequence). V dropped 7 bases and J dropped 0 bases, with 14 bases sitting between them. CDR3 coding DNA: TGTGCCAGCATCGACGGGGGGCGCAGCACAGATACGCAGTATTTT. It codes for CASIDGGRSTDTQYF.

The chain recombines TRBV5-4 with TRBJ1-2; 8 bases are a match to TRBD1. Germline CDR1 reads SGHNT; CDR2 reads YYREEE (reference sequence). This CDR3 comprises 18 residues. V was pared by 1 base and J by 7 bases, with 18 bases of the junction left unmatched. This CDR3 reads CASSLSGGGSVKFRGYTF. The CDR3 DNA follows: TGTGCCAGCAGCTTGTCAGGGGGCGGCTCCGTAAAGTTTCGTGGCTACACCTTC.

This rearrangement joins TRBV10-3 to TRBJ1-3, with TRBD1 matching over 9 bases. Per the germline V gene, CDR1 is ENHRY and CDR2 is SYGVKD. This CDR3 region has 18 residues. The V segment lost 4 bases and the J segment 0 bases; nucleotides outside the gene matches: 10. CDR3 nucleotides: TGTGCCATCAGTGGGGACAGGGCTTATCCCTCCTCTGGAAACACCATATATTTT. It encodes CAISGDRAYPSSGNTIYF.

This clone has just a few counts. The V and J genes are TRBV13 and TRBJ1-2; the D gene is possibly TRBD1 (5 bases). The germline gives CDR1 PRHDT, CDR2 FYEKMQ (reference sequence). The V end lost 3 bases, the J end lost 3 bases, and 14 bases lay between the germline ends. The CDR3 is 15 amino acids. The DNA of the CDR3 is TGTGCCAGCAGCTTGTTGGGGCGGACGGACTATGGCTACACCTTC. Translated: CASSLLGRTDYGYTF. The full variable domain, with the rest looked up from reference TRBV13 and TRBJ1-2, is AAGVIQSPRHLIKEKRETATLKCYPIPRHDTVYWYQQGPGQDPQFLISFYEKMQSDKGSIPDRFSAQQFSDYHSELNMSSLELGDSALYFCASSLLGRTDYGYTFGSGTRLTVV.

The J gene is TRBJ1-4, the V gene TRBV5-1, with 10 bases that match TRBD1. The CDR3 length is 14 residues. After removal of 4 bases from V and 6 bases from J, the junction contained 3 bases not matched to a gene. Germline V gene sequence: CDR1 SGHRS, CDR2 YFSETQ. The DNA of the CDR3 is TGCGCCAGCAGCCCTGGACAGGGGGATGAAAAACTGTTTTTT. Its translation: CASSPGQGDEKLFF.

This chain connects TRBV4-1 to TRBJ1-2; D perhaps matches TRBD1 (6 bases). The germline CDR1 and CDR2 sequences are MGHRA and YSYEKL. Trimming took off 0 bases at V and 7 bases at J, with 9 bases between the two ends. CDR3 length: 13 residues. CDR3 sequence reads: CASSQDQGGGYTF. The DNA of the CDR3 is TGCGCCAGCAGCCAAGATCAAGGGGGTGGCTACACCTTC.

The rearrangement links TRBV2 to TRBJ2-2, with 14 bases that match TRBD2. Germline trimming cut 7 bases from V and 6 bases from J; bases unmatched to any gene: 10. This CDR3 comprises 17 residues. CDR1 and CDR2 from the germline V gene are SNHLY and FYNNEI. DNA for the CDR3: TGTGCCAGCACTCAGGGACTAGCGGGAGATGTGGCCGGGGAGCTGTTTTTT. It yields the protein CASTQGLAGDVAGELFF. The variable domain in full, with the rest retrieved from reference TRBV2 and TRBJ2-2, is EPEVTQTPSHQVTQMGQEVILRCVPISNHLYFYWYRQILGQKVEFLVSFYNNEISEKSEIFDDQFSVERPDGSNFTLKIRSTKLEDSAMYFCASTQGLAGDVAGELFFGEGSRLTVL.

This chain joins TRBV29-1 and TRBJ2-3; 7 nucleotides align to TRBD2. Germline lookup yields CDR1 SQVTM and CDR2 ANQGSEA. V gave up 7 bases and J gave up 3 bases; unmatched junction bases: 4. This CDR3 is 12 amino acids long. The CDR3 DNA reads as TGCAGCGCTAAACTAGCGACAGATACGCAGTATTTT. Its translation: CSAKLATDTQYF.

The rearrangement joins TRBV24-1 to TRBJ1-5; no firm D call. V was clipped by 4 bases and J by 3 bases, with 12 bases between them. This CDR3 has 15 residues. Germline V gene sequence: CDR1 KGHDR, CDR2 SFDVKD. CDR3 residues: CATSEFSSPNQPQHF. CDR3 sequence (DNA): TGTGCCACCAGTGAGTTCTCCTCCCCCAATCAGCCCCAGCATTTT.

The J gene is TRBJ2-1, the V gene TRBV19, with a possible D match to TRBD2 (6 bases). V gave up 7 bases and J gave up 4 bases, with 14 bases separating them. The CDR3 sequence is 14 residues long. Germline V lookup: CDR1 LNHDA, CDR2 SQIVND (reference sequence). CDR3 amino acids: CASTSRGRYNEQFF. CDR3 coding DNA: TGTGCCAGTACGTCGCGGGGCCGTTACAATGAGCAGTTCTTC. The entire variable domain, with the rest obtained from reference TRBV19 and TRBJ2-1, is as follows: DGGITQSPKYLFRKEGQNVTLSCEQNLNHDAMYWYRQDPGQGLRLIYYSQIVNDFQKGDIAEGYSVSREKKESFPLTVTSAQKNPTAFYLCASTSRGRYNEQFFGPGTRLTVL.

The gene calls are TRBV5-1 and TRBJ1-2; D unresolved. Looked up from germline, CDR1 is SGHRS and CDR2 is YFSETQ. V was pared by 0 bases and J by 1 base, with 13 bases between. This CDR3 is 16 amino acids long. CDR3 nucleotide sequence: TGCGCCAGCAGCTTGGCCGGTAGCGCCTTTAACTATGGCTACACCTTC. This encodes CASSLAGSAFNYGYTF.

In DNA, the CDR3 is TGTGCCTGGGGGGGACAGGCCAACTATGGCTACACCTTC. Translated, it gives CAWGGQANYGYTF. This rearrangement joins TRBV30 to TRBJ1-2; TRBD1 aligns across 8 bases. The CDR3 consists of 13 residues. V shed 5 bases and J 2 bases; nucleotides not matched to a gene: 4. CDR1 is GTSNPN, CDR2 SVGIG, per germline (reference sequence). The full variable domain, its missing parts supplied by reference TRBV30 and TRBJ1-2, is SQTIHQWPATLVQPVGSPLSLECTVEGTSNPNLYWYRQAAGRGLQLLFYSVGIGQISSEVPQNLSASRPQDRQFILSSKKLLLSDSGFYLCAWGGQANYGYTFGSGTRLTVV.

This clone was found once. V usage is TRBV19 and J usage is TRBJ1-1; no definite D call. The germline CDR1 and CDR2 sequences are LNHDA and SQIVND (reference sequence). Trimming took 7 bases from V and 2 from J, leaving 14 bases between them. The CDR3 contains 14 residues. CDR3 in amino acids: CASTIGLINTEAFF. CDR3 in DNA: TGTGCCAGTACCATCGGGTTAATAAACACTGAAGCTTTCTTT.

This clone occurred once. This sequence joins TRBV4-1 and TRBJ1-2; D not certain. The CDR3 is made up of 17 amino acids. V was pared by 0 bases and J by 3 bases, with 17 bases between. Germline loops: CDR1 MGHRA, CDR2 YSYEKL. The CDR3 sequence: CASSQDHGSEGDYGYTF. CDR3 in DNA: TGCGCCAGCAGCCAAGATCACGGGTCGGAGGGAGACTATGGCTACACCTTC.

This chain connects TRBV5-6 to TRBJ2-7; D unclear. The V gene lost 5 bases and the J gene lost 1 base, with 4 bases spanning the gap. The CDR3 loop spans 11 amino acids. CDR1 and CDR2 (germline): SGHDT, YYEEEE. CDR3 sequence: CASSNSYEQYV. In DNA, the CDR3 is TGTGCCAGCAGTAATTCCTACGAGCAGTACGTC.